This TCR beta chain was obtained from a study of T cell responses to AZD1222 COVID-19 vaccine. Sequenced by immunoSEQ multiplex PCR; TCRdb stores in-frame clones only, minus some. The table lists fewer than 200,000 clones, about 91% of them singletons. Study observations and caveats: Just 5 to 7 people given AZD1222 tested seropositive at baseline. Females outnumbered males among donors, who were mostly white British; clonal diversity was possibly underestimated. Spike-specific TCR repertoires showed rising breadth and depth after two AZD1222 doses.

Concerning this clone: The antigen is not known. This specimen includes other DNA sequences encoding the same CDR3.

This CDR3 has 13 residues. J was trimmed by 2 bases and V by 6 bases; bases with no gene match: 0. CDR1 is MNHEY, CDR2 SMNVEV, per germline (reference sequence). The V and J genes are TRBV27 and TRBJ1-2; 10 bases are shared with TRBD1. This TCR derives from an adult in good health. The specimen comprised peripheral blood, sampled on day 0 of MenACWY control vaccination. DNA of the CDR3: TGTGCCAGCAGGACAGGGGGCAACTATGGCTACACCTTC. This gives the protein CASRTGGNYGYTF.